Each of the 31 T cell receptor beta chains below was sequenced from the same sample in a study of T cells in Graves' hyperthyroidism and ophthalmopathy. Authors of the study amplified TCR beta CDR3 regions from RNA transcripts. With the HTBI primer set, the TCR CDR3 went through a first round of RT-PCR. MiXCR was run by TCRdb on the multiplex PCR reads, yielding one entry per CDR3 protein. The data contain around 700,000 distinct CDR3 sequences, about a third of them seen just once; the ten biggest clones take up roughly 30%. Sequencing input: blood. These receptors were collected from a woman aged 40 to 50 with Graves' hyperthyroidism.

This clonotype was observed many times. The gene calls are TRBV4-2 and TRBJ1-5; TRBD1 might be the D (6 bases). The CDR3 length is 15 residues. Germline V gene data show CDR1 as LGHNA and CDR2 as YNFKEQ. The germline V and J ends were trimmed by 4 bases and 5 bases, with 15 bases remaining between them. The CDR3 nucleotides are TGTGCCAGCAGCCCTGCGCGACAGGTCGATCAGCCCCAGCATTTT. Its protein is CASSPARQVDQPQHF.

This clonotype was detected a few times. The V call is TRBV13, the J call TRBJ1-1; TRBD1 matches 9 bases. The CDR3 has 15 residues. The V gene's germline CDR1 is PRHDT and CDR2 FYEKMQ (reference sequence). Trimming at V came to 5 bases and at J to 4 bases, leaving 8 bases not matched to a gene. The CDR3 spells CASSPNRGQGTEAFF. In DNA form, the CDR3 reads TGTGCCAGCAGCCCTAACAGGGGGCAGGGCACTGAAGCTTTCTTT.

Comments on this clonotype: A read error may produce the germline difference seen at one junction end. The chain is built from TRBV3-1 and TRBJ1-2; D is unclear. The germline CDR1 and CDR2 sequences are LGHDT and YNNKEL (reference sequence). The CDR3 has 17 amino acids. CDR3 protein: CASSPGRAINPNYGHTF. The CDR3 DNA is TGTGCCAGCAGCCCCGGACGGGCGATTAACCCTAACTATGGCCACACCTTC.

In this sample, this clonotype turned up a few times. The genes are TRBV6-2 or TRBV6-3 and TRBJ1-5; TRBD1 matches at 7 bases. The V gene's germline CDR1 is MNHEY and CDR2 SVGEGT. The CDR3 consists of 16 residues. Germline trimming cut 6 bases from V and 4 bases from J; bases unmatched to any gene: 12. This CDR3 is CASSQYRQGVNQPQHF. Written as DNA, the CDR3 is TGTGCCAGCAGCCAATATCGACAGGGAGTAAATCAGCCCCAGCATTTT.

In nucleotides, the CDR3 is TGTGCCACCAGCCCCCGACAACAAGAGACCCAGTACTTC. This sequence encodes CATSPRQQETQYF. The chain uses TRBV15 and TRBJ2-5; D remains unclear. CDR1 LNHNV and CDR2 YYDKDF come from the germline V gene (reference sequence). The CDR3 has 13 residues. Trimming pared 5 bases from V and 2 bases from J, leaving 9 bases between.

This chain joins TRBV27 and TRBJ1-1; 10 bases are shared with TRBD1. The CDR3 sequence is 14 residues long. Germline V gives CDR1 MNHEY, CDR2 SMNVEV (reference sequence). The V gene end was trimmed by 5 bases and the J gene end by 4 bases; junction bases not matched to a gene: 4. CDR3 sequence (DNA): TGTGCCAGCAGTCAAAGGACAGGGGGCACTGAAGCTTTCTTT. Protein sequence: CASSQRTGGTEAFF.

The chain carries TRBV10-3 and TRBJ2-6; 9 nucleotides align to TRBD1. The germline gives CDR1 ENHRY, CDR2 SYGVKD. This CDR3 is 16 amino acids long. Unmatched junction bases numbered 3, after V lost 2 bases and J lost 4 bases. The CDR3 is CAISEGTGLGANVLTF. CDR3 bases: TGTGCCATCAGTGAGGGGACAGGGCTCGGGGCCAACGTCCTGACTTTC.

This sequence joins TRBV20-1 and TRBJ2-5, with TRBD2 matching 9 bases. This CDR3 contains 14 residues. Germline CDR1 is DFQATT and CDR2 is SNEGSKA (reference sequence). CDR3 loop: CSVEGLAGKETQYF. CDR3 in DNA: TGCAGCGTTGAGGGGCTAGCGGGGAAAGAGACCCAGTACTTC.

Regarding this clonotype: One junction end disagrees with the germline gene, perhaps due to a read error. J is TRBJ1-1 and V is TRBV7-2; D uncertain. The CDR3 length is 14 residues. CDR1 SGHTA and CDR2 FQGNSA come from the germline V gene. CDR3 DNA: TGTGCCAGCAGCCAAGTGATACTAAACACTGAAGCTTACTTT. Translation gives CASSQVILNTEAYF.

The rearrangement links TRBV6-1 to TRBJ1-2; maybe TRBD1 (6 bases). CDR1 and CDR2 (germline): MNHNS, SASEGT. Trimming removed 6 bases at V and 6 bases at J, with 17 bases between. The CDR3 contains 14 residues. CDR3 protein: CASSRTGGGDGYTF. Written as DNA, the CDR3 is TGTGCCAGCAGCCGAACGGGGGGGGGCGATGGCTACACCTTC.

A word on this clonotype: A much bigger clone sits one base away, suggesting this may be a read error. The chain carries TRBV20-1 and TRBJ1-1, with a possible D match to TRBD1 (5 bases). CDR1 and CDR2 (germline): DFQATT, SNEGSKA (reference sequence). The CDR3 is made up of 15 amino acids. The CDR3 nucleotides read TGCAGTGCTAGAGATAGCGGCAGGGTGAACACTGGAGCTTTCTTT. Its translation: CSARDSGRVNTGAFF.

The chain combines TRBV7-8 with TRBJ2-2, with D possibly being TRBD1 (6 bases). This CDR3 has 14 amino acids. Trimming pared 6 bases from V and 1 base from J, leaving 9 bases between. Germline V gene data show CDR1 as SGHVS and CDR2 as FQNEAQ. CDR3 nucleotide sequence: TGTGCCAGCAGACCGGACAGGAACACCGGGGAGCTGTTTTTT. Translation gives CASRPDRNTGELFF. Filled out from reference TRBV7-8 and TRBJ2-2, the complete variable domain reads GAGVSQSPRYKVAKRGQDVALRCDPISGHVSLFWYQQALGQGPEFLTYFQNEAQLDKSGLPSDRFFAERPEGSVSTLKIQRTQQEDSAVYLCASRPDRNTGELFFGEGSRLTVL.

There are many counts of this clonotype. The chain couples TRBV2 to TRBJ2-7; TRBD2 aligns across 12 bases. In germline, CDR1 is SNHLY, CDR2 FYNNEI. V gave up 2 bases and J gave up 2 bases; unmatched junction bases: 4. The CDR3 runs to 16 residues. The CDR3 loop is CASSERSSGRAYEQYF. CDR3 nucleotides: TGTGCCAGCAGTGAAAGGTCTAGCGGGAGGGCCTACGAGCAGTACTTC.

About this clonotype itself: A much more abundant neighbour one base away suggests this may be a read error. The chain is built from TRBV6-6 and TRBJ1-5; 7 positions agree with TRBD1. The CDR3 spans 15 residues. Germline CDR1 and CDR2: MNHNY and SVGAGI (reference sequence). This CDR3 reads CAGRDTTGVGQPQHF. For the CDR3, the DNA is TGTGCCGGCAGGGATACCACAGGGGTCGGTCAGCCCCAGCATTTT.

This clonotype was seen a single time. This chain connects TRBV7-2 to TRBJ2-5, with TRBD1 as a possible D gene (5 bases). The CDR3 spans 16 residues. CDR1 is SGHTA, CDR2 FQGNSA, per germline. The germline V and J ends were trimmed by 3 bases and 5 bases, with 19 bases remaining between them. The CDR3 protein is CASSLFIGAKRETQYF. CDR3 DNA sequence: TGTGCCAGCAGCTTGTTCATAGGGGCGAAAAGGGAGACCCAGTACTTC.

This clonotype has just a few counts. The chain joins TRBV20-1 to TRBJ1-4, with D unresolved. The CDR3 has 13 residues. V lost 0 bases to trimming and J lost 5 bases, with 7 bases between them. Germline CDR1 DFQATT, CDR2 SNEGSKA (reference sequence). The DNA of the CDR3 is TGCAGTGCTAGAGAACGGATGAATGAAAAACTGTTTTTT. This translates into CSARERMNEKLFF.

The chain links TRBV28 to TRBJ1-2; 12 nucleotides agree with TRBD1. V lost 5 bases and J lost 9; bases outside the gene matches: 10. The CDR3 spans 15 residues. Germline CDR1 reads MDHEN; CDR2 reads SYDVKM. DNA for the CDR3: TGTGCCAGCAGTACTCACGGGACAGGGGGCATAAGCTACACCTTC. Protein sequence: CASSTHGTGGISYTF.

The genes are TRBV6-5 and TRBJ1-4, with TRBD1 matching over 12 bases. V lost 4 bases and J lost 7; bases outside the gene matches: 7. Germline V gene data show CDR1 as MNHEY and CDR2 as SVGAGI. CDR3 length: 16 residues. The CDR3 is CASSSGTGGRGEKLFF. DNA of the CDR3: TGTGCCAGCAGTTCCGGGACAGGGGGCCGCGGTGAAAAACTGTTTTTT.

This clonotype came up a few times. V gene TRBV5-1 combines with J gene TRBJ2-2, with D unresolved. The length of the CDR3 is 15 residues. Per germline, CDR1 SGHRS and CDR2 YFSETQ. Trimming pared 0 bases from V and 4 bases from J, leaving 10 bases between. The CDR3 DNA sequence: TGCGCCAGCAGCTTGGCCCCCGGGCCCACCGGGGAGCTGTTTTTT. It is translated as CASSLAPGPTGELFF.

This clonotype was counted ten times or more. The genes are TRBV20-1 and TRBJ2-7; D might be TRBD2 (5 bases). Germline lookup yields CDR1 DFQATT and CDR2 SNEGSKA (reference sequence). Between the trimmed V and J ends, which lost 3 bases and 2 bases, there was a span of 14 bases. The CDR3 has 14 residues. CDR3 loop: CSASATRPPYEQYF. CDR3 nucleotide sequence: TGCAGTGCTAGCGCCACTAGGCCCCCCTACGAGCAGTACTTC.

The chain employs TRBV2 and TRBJ2-2; the match to TRBD1 covers 9 bases. This CDR3 has 15 residues. V shed 2 bases, J shed 6 bases, and the junction held 4 bases outside the gene matches. Germline CDR1 SNHLY, CDR2 FYNNEI. The CDR3: CASSERDREPGELFF. Here the CDR3 DNA reads TGTGCCAGCAGTGAACGGGACAGGGAACCCGGGGAGCTGTTTTTT. Combining the CDR3 with reference TRBV2 and TRBJ2-2 gives the whole variable domain EPEVTQTPSHQVTQMGQEVILRCVPISNHLYFYWYRQILGQKVEFLVSFYNNEISEKSEIFDDQFSVERPDGSNFTLKIRSTKLEDSAMYFCASSERDREPGELFFGEGSRLTVL.

This clonotype was counted only a few times. V is TRBV12-3 or TRBV12-4 and J is TRBJ1-4; tentative D call: TRBD1 (5 bases). V lost 3 bases, J lost 10 bases, and 15 bases lay in between. CDR3 length: 14 amino acids. The DNA of the CDR3 is TGTGCCAGCAGTTTGGAGGGGAACAGCGGAAAACTGTTTTTT. This gives the protein CASSLEGNSGKLFF.

This clonotype showed up just a few times. V and J are TRBV7-9 and TRBJ1-5; no reliable D call. The germline CDR1 and CDR2 sequences are SEHNR and FQNEAQ (reference sequence). The CDR3 is 16 residues long. V was cut by 1 base and J by 6 bases, with 16 bases left in between. The CDR3 nucleotides are TGTGCCAGCAGCTTAGGCCGCACTACTGGGTTTCAGCCCCAGCATTTT. This encodes CASSLGRTTGFQPQHF.

As for this clonotype: The CDR3 does not end in the conserved phenylalanine or tryptophan, so this is likely a read error. The limits of the CDR3 on the DNA are not certain, so only TCRdb's listed CDR3 is given. V and J are TRBV7-9 and TRBJ2-5. Including both end residues, the CDR3 is 9 amino acids long. Germline V lookup: CDR1 SEHNR, CDR2 FQNEAQ (reference sequence). The CDR3 reads CASSLVSFL.

This clonotype occurred many times. V is TRBV9 and J is TRBJ1-2; possible D gene TRBD1, 5 bases. This CDR3 spans 16 amino acids. Germline lookup yields CDR1 SGDLS and CDR2 YYNGEE. V lost 1 base and J lost 4, with 17 bases in between. The CDR3 DNA sequence: TGTGCCAGCAGCGTAAGGGAAGGACGGGACTTCTATGGCTACACCTTC. Translation gives CASSVREGRDFYGYTF.

This clonotype was seen many times. This chain links TRBV7-2 with TRBJ2-7, with 11 positions matching TRBD2. Trimming took 7 bases from V and 0 from J; bases not matched to a gene: 17. Germline V gene data show CDR1 as SGHTA and CDR2 as FQGNSA. The CDR3 has 19 residues. The CDR3 region is CASTHTRLDGTSGSYEQYF. The DNA of the CDR3 is TGTGCCAGCACCCACACCAGGCTGGATGGGACTAGCGGCTCCTACGAGCAGTACTTC.

The sample holds many counts of this clonotype. The CDR3 sequence: CSAYPGTLNTEAFF. The CDR3 DNA is TGCAGTGCGTACCCCGGGACACTGAACACTGAAGCTTTCTTT. The chain employs TRBV20-1 and TRBJ1-1; D may be TRBD1 (6 bases). Germline V gene sequence: CDR1 DFQATT, CDR2 SNEGSKA (reference sequence). The CDR3 covers 14 residues. Trimming took 6 bases from V and 0 from J, leaving 14 bases between them.

V is TRBV7-3 and J is TRBJ2-5; TRBD2 aligns across 8 bases. Unmatched junction bases numbered 10, after V lost 5 bases and J lost 11 bases. Germline lookup yields CDR1 SGHTA and CDR2 FQGTGA. The CDR3 runs 13 residues. The CDR3 DNA follows: TGTGCCAGCAGCGGCCAAGCGGGGGAGGTGCAGTACTTC. This encodes CASSGQAGEVQYF.

This clonotype was detected many times. The J gene is TRBJ2-5, the V gene TRBV11-2; no firm D call. Germline CDR1 reads SGHAT; CDR2 reads FQNNGV. CDR3 size: 12 residues. Trimming stripped 5 bases from V and 5 bases from J, with 9 bases between. The CDR3 loop is CASSEDAETQYF. The CDR3 DNA sequence: TGTGCCAGCAGCGAAGACGCTGAGACCCAGTACTTC.

On this clonotype: At one boundary the junction diverges from the germline segment, which might be a read error. The rearrangement links TRBV12-3 or TRBV12-4 to TRBJ1-5; D is possibly TRBD1 (6 bases). CDR3 length: 14 residues. CDR3 protein: CTSTQGGSNQPQHF. The CDR3 DNA follows: TGTACCAGCACACAAGGGGGTAGCAATCAGCCCCAGCATTTT.

This clonotype came up many times. The V and J genes are TRBV6-5 and TRBJ1-1, with D possibly TRBD1 on 5 matching bases. Germline CDR1 is MNHEY and CDR2 is SVGAGI. The CDR3 covers 15 residues. The V and J ends lost 0 bases and 0 bases respectively, with 8 bases between them. This CDR3 reads CASSYSRQLNTEAFF. DNA of the CDR3: TGTGCCAGCAGTTACTCGAGACAGTTGAACACTGAAGCTTTCTTT.